The present T cell receptor beta chain was sequenced within a study of radiation and T cells in renal cell carcinoma. Study information: Nephrectomy followed 15 Gy stereotactic body radiation by 4 weeks.

Using immunoSEQ multiplex PCR, the repertoire was profiled, and TCRdb retains in-frame clones only, with some absent. The sample has about 150,000 clones, 80% to 90% seen once; the top ten hold 10% to 15%. Time point given: blood 2 weeks post-SBRT. This sample's treatment: 15 Gy SBRT to primary tumor, nephrectomy 4 weeks later. The material was blood, obtained from a patient whose treatment included radiotherapy and nephrectomy. This receptor was taken from a woman in her fifties or sixties with renal cell carcinoma.

CDR3 sequence: CASSWANSYEQYF. The CDR3 DNA reads TGTGCCAGCAGTTGGGCGAACTCCTACGAGCAGTACTTC. The chain couples TRBV6-5 to TRBJ2-7; D ambiguous. The CDR3 has 13 residues. The germline V gene encodes CDR1 MNHEY and CDR2 SVGAGI. The germline V and J ends were trimmed by 4 bases and 0 bases, with 7 bases remaining between them.